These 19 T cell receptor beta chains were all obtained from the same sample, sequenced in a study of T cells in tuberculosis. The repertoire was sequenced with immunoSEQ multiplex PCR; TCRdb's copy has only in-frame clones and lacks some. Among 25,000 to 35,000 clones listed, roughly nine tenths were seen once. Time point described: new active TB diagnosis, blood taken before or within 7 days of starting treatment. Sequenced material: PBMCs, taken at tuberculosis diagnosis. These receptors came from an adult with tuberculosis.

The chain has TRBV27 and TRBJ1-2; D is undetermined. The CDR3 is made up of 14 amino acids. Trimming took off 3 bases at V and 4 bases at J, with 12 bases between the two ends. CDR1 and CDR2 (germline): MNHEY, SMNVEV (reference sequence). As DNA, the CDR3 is TGTGCCAGCAGTTTGTTCTCAGGAGGCTATGGCTACACCTTC. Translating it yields CASSLFSGGYGYTF.

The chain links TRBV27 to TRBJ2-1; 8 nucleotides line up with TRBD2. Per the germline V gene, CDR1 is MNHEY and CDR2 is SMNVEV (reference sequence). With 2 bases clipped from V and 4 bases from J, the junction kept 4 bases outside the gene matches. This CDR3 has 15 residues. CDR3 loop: CASSLAGGGYNEQFF. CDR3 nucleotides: TGTGCCAGCAGTTTAGCGGGAGGAGGGTACAATGAGCAGTTCTTC.

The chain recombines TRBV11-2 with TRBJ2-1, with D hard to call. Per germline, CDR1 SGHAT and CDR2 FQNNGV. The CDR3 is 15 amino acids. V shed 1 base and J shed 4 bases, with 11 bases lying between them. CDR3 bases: TGTGCCAGCAGCTTAGGTGGGCAACTGTACAATGAGCAGTTCTTC. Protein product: CASSLGGQLYNEQFF.

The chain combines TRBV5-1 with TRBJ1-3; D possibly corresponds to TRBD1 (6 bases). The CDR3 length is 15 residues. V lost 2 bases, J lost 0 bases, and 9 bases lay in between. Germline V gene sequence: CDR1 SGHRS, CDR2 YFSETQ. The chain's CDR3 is CASSFSGASGNTIYF. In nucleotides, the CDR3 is TGCGCCAGCAGCTTCTCAGGGGCCTCTGGAAACACCATATATTTT. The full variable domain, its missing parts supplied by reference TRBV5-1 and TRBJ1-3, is KAGVTQTPRYLIKTRGQQVTLSCSPISGHRSVSWYQQTPGQGLQFLFEYFSETQRNKGNFPGRFSGRQFSNSRSEMNVSTLELGDSALYLCASSFSGASGNTIYFGEGSWLTVV.

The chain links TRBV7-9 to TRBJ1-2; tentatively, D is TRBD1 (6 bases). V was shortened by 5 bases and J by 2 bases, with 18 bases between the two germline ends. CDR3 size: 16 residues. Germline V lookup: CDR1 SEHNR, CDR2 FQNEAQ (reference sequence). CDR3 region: CASSTYREKGNYGYTF. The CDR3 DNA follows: TGTGCCAGCAGCACTTACAGGGAGAAGGGGAACTATGGCTACACCTTC.

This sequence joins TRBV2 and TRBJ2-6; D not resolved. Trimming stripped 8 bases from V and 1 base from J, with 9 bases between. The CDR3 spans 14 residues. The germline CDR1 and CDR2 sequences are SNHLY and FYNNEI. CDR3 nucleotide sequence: TGTGCCAGCCTCCCACAATCTGGGGCCAACGTCCTGACTTTC. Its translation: CASLPQSGANVLTF.

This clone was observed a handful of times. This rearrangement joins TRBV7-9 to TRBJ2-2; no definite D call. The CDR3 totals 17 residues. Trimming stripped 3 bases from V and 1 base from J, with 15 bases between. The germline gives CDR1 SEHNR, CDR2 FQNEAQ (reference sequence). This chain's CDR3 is CASSLVTKNWNTGELFF. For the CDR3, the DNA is TGTGCCAGCAGCTTGGTAACCAAAAACTGGAACACCGGGGAGCTGTTTTTT.

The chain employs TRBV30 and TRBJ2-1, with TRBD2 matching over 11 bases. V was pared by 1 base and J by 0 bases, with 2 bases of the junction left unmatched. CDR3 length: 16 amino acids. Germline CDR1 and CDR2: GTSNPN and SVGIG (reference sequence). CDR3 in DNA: TGTGCCTGGAGTGAACTAGCGGGAGCCTCCTACAATGAGCAGTTCTTC. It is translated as CAWSELAGASYNEQFF.

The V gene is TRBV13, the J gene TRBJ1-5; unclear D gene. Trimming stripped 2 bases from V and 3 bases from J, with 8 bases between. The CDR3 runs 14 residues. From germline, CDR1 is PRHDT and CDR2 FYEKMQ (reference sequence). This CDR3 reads CASSLRGPNQPQHF. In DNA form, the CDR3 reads TGTGCCAGCAGCTTACGCGGCCCCAATCAGCCCCAGCATTTT.

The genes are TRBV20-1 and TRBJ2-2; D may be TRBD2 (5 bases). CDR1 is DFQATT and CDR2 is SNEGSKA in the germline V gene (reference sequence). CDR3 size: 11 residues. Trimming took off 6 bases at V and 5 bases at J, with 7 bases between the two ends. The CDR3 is CSARTTGELFF. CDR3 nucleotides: TGCAGTGCCAGGACTACCGGGGAGCTGTTTTTT.

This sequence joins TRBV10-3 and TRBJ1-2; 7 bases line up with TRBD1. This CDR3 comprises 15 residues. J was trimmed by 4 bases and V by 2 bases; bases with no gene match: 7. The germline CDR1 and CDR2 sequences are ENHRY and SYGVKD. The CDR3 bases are TGTGCCATCAGTGAGAGAGGGGACAGCCCCTATGGCTACACCTTC. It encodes CAISERGDSPYGYTF.

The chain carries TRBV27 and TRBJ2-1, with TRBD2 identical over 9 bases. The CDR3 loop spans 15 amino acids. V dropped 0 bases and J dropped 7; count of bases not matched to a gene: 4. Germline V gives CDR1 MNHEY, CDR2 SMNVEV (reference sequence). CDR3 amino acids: CASSLSGGGANEQFF. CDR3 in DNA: TGTGCCAGCAGTTTATCTGGCGGGGGGGCGAATGAGCAGTTCTTC.

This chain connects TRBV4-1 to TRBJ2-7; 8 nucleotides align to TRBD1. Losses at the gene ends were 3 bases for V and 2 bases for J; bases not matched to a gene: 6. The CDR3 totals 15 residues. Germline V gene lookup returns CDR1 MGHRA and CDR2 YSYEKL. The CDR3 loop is CASSHQQGQAYEQYF. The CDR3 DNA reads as TGCGCCAGCAGCCATCAACAGGGACAGGCCTACGAGCAGTACTTC.

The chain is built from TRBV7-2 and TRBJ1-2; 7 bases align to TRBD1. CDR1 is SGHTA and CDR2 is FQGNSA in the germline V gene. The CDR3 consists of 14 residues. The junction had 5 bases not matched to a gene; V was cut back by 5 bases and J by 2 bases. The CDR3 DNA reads TGTGCCAGCAGCCCACGACAGGGAAACTATGGCTACACCTTC. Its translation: CASSPRQGNYGYTF.

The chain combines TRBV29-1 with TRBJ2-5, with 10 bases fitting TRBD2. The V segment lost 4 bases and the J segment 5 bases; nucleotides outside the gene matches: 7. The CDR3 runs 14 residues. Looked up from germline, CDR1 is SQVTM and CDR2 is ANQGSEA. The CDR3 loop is CSVGGQAGGETQYF. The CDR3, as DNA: TGCAGCGTTGGGGGGCAAGCGGGAGGGGAGACCCAGTACTTC.

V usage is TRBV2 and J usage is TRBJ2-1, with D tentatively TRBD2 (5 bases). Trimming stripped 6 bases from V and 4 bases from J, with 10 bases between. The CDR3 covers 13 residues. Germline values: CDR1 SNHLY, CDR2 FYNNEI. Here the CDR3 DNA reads TGTGCCAGCAGCGTATCGGGGTACAATGAGCAGTTCTTC. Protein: CASSVSGYNEQFF.

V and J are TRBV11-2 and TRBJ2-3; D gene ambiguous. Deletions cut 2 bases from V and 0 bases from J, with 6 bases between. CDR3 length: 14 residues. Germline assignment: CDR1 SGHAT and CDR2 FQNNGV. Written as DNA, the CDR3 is TGTGCCAGCAGCTTACGGGTTAGCACAGATACGCAGTATTTT. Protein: CASSLRVSTDTQYF.

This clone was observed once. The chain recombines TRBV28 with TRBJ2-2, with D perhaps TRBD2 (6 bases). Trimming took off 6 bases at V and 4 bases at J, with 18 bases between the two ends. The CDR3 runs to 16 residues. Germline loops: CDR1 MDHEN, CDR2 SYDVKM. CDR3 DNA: TGTGCCAGCAGCCCCGCAGATACGGAGGGCACCGGGGAGCTGTTTTTT. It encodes CASSPADTEGTGELFF.

CDR3 nucleotides: TGCGCCAGCAGCCCCATGATCCCAGCGGGGGCCACCGGGGAGCTGTTTTTT. Its translation is CASSPMIPAGATGELFF. The rearrangement links TRBV5-1 to TRBJ2-2; 8 nucleotides match TRBD2. The CDR3 has 17 amino acids. Germline V gene data show CDR1 as SGHRS and CDR2 as YFSETQ. Losses at the gene ends were 4 bases for V and 4 bases for J; bases not matched to a gene: 12.